Below are 31 T cell receptor beta chains sequenced from a single sample in a study of T-cell reconstitution after alpha-beta-depleted transplantation in children. Study-level points and caveats: A year had passed since transplant, and T-cell counts and diversity by then came mostly from newly produced T cells.

Preparation of the TCRbeta library was carried out with unique molecular identifiers. TCRdb re-derived calls from the PCR reads in MiXCR, one entry per CDR3 protein. This table holds around 300,000 distinct CDR3 sequences, 7.5% to 9% found once. These TCRs are of unknown antigen specificity. The sequences come from peripheral blood, collected 360 days after TCRalphabeta/CD19-depleted stem cell transplant. These receptor sequences come from a female patient aged 2-9 years who had a stem cell transplant for Fanconi anemia, so the T cells may come from the graft donor.

At least ten counts were recorded for this clonotype. The genes are TRBV10-3 and TRBJ1-2; D gene uncertain. The V end was cut by 4 bases, the J end by 1 base, with 7 bases between. Germline V gene lookup returns CDR1 ENHRY and CDR2 SYGVKD. The CDR3 loop spans 13 amino acids. CDR3 DNA: TGTGCCATCAGTGTTCAGGTTAACTATGGCTACACCTTC. It specifies CAISVQVNYGYTF.

This clonotype was seen repeatedly, ten times or more. The chain recombines TRBV28 with TRBJ2-5, with 7 bases that match TRBD1. The CDR3 has 14 residues. With 6 bases clipped from V and 1 base from J, the junction kept 5 bases outside the gene matches. Germline V lookup: CDR1 MDHEN, CDR2 SYDVKM. The CDR3 DNA follows: TGTGCCAGCAGGCCTGGGACAGCCCAAGAGACCCAGTACTTC. This encodes CASRPGTAQETQYF.

The chain has TRBV6-2 or TRBV6-3 and TRBJ2-5; perhaps TRBD1 as D (6 bases). The V end was cut by 6 bases, the J end by 0 bases, with 8 bases between. The CDR3 is made up of 13 amino acids. Per germline, CDR1 MNHEY and CDR2 SVGEGT. The CDR3 region has the DNA TGTGCCAGCAGGGACAGTCACCAAGAGACCCAGTACTTC. Encoded protein: CASRDSHQETQYF.

This clonotype was counted many times. V gene TRBV5-6 combines with J gene TRBJ2-3, with 9 bases fitting TRBD2. The CDR3 totals 17 residues. The germline CDR1 and CDR2 sequences are SGHDT and YYEEEE. The J segment lost 2 bases and the V segment lost 3 bases, leaving 10 bases of the junction unmatched. The CDR3 region is CASSSTRTSEITDTQYF. CDR3 in DNA: TGTGCCAGCAGCTCGACTCGGACTAGCGAAATCACAGATACGCAGTATTTT.

A note on this clonotype: This may stem from a read error, because a much larger clone lies one nucleotide away. Given the absence of the conserved phenylalanine or tryptophan at the CDR3 end, a read error is likely. This chain links TRBV29-1 with TRBJ1-1; D might be TRBD1 (5 bases). Germline-derived CDR1 and CDR2 are SQVTM and ANQGSEA. The CDR3 extends over 12 amino acids. Deletions cut 8 bases from V and 6 bases from J, with 16 bases between. The CDR3 nucleotides are TGCAGCCTGAGGGCCCCGGGGGCTGAAGCTTTCCTT. Protein product: CSLRAPGAEAFL.

This clonotype occurred many times. V is TRBV5-1 and J is TRBJ2-3; the match to TRBD2 covers 8 bases. The CDR3 sequence is 17 residues long. V shed 0 bases, J shed 0 bases, and the junction held 6 bases outside the gene matches. Germline CDR1 is SGHRS and CDR2 is YFSETQ. The CDR3: CASSLASSGSSTDTQYF. The CDR3 DNA reads TGCGCCAGCAGCTTGGCCTCTAGCGGGTCTAGCACAGATACGCAGTATTTT.

CDR3 sequence: CASSQERGLETQYF. The CDR3 DNA reads TGCGCCAGCAGCCAAGAAAGGGGGTTAGAGACCCAGTACTTC. V is TRBV4-3 and J is TRBJ2-5, with a possible D match to TRBD1 (6 bases). This CDR3 has 14 residues. Germline V gene lookup returns CDR1 LGHNA and CDR2 YSLEER. Deletions cut 0 bases from V and 4 bases from J, with 9 bases between.

This clonotype turned up a few times. The chain couples TRBV7-9 to TRBJ1-5; no definite D call. V gave up 4 bases and J gave up 5 bases, with 3 bases separating them. CDR1 and CDR2 from the germline V gene are SEHNR and FQNEAQ (reference sequence). The CDR3 loop spans 11 amino acids. The DNA of the CDR3 is TGTGCCAGCAGCTCGGATCAGCCCCAGCATTTT. Its translation is CASSSDQPQHF.

Many counts were recorded for this clonotype. The chain recombines TRBV15 with TRBJ2-1; tentatively, D is TRBD1 (6 bases). CDR3 length: 12 amino acids. Germline V gene sequence: CDR1 LNHNV, CDR2 YYDKDF (reference sequence). Trimming left V 3 bases short and J 10 bases short, with 10 bases between. In nucleotides, the CDR3 is TGTGCCACCAGCAGTTTAAGGGGGGAGCAGTTCTTC. Encoded protein: CATSSLRGEQFF. Filled out from reference TRBV15 and TRBJ2-1, the complete variable domain reads DAMVIQNPRYQVTQFGKPVTLSCSQTLNHNVMYWYQQKSSQAPKLLFHYYDKDFNNEADTPDNFQSRRPNTSFCFLDIRSPGLGDTAMYLCATSSLRGEQFFGPGTRLTVL.

This clonotype was found many times. V gene TRBV5-5 combines with J gene TRBJ2-1; 7 bases are shared with TRBD2. Germline trimming cut 4 bases from V and 8 bases from J; bases unmatched to any gene: 9. There are 14 residues in the CDR3. The germline V gene encodes CDR1 SGHKS and CDR2 YYEKEE (reference sequence). CDR3 amino acids: CASSPPLGGYEQFF. The CDR3 nucleotides are TGTGCCAGCAGCCCACCGTTGGGAGGGTATGAGCAGTTCTTC.

This clonotype was recorded many times. The rearrangement joins TRBV6-1 to TRBJ2-7; 12 nucleotides line up with TRBD1. V shed 6 bases, J shed 6 bases, and the junction held 12 bases outside the gene matches. The germline V gene encodes CDR1 MNHNS and CDR2 SASEGT. The CDR3 runs 16 residues. The CDR3 DNA is TGTGCCAGCAGCTTCCCAGAAGGGACAGGGGGCGGCGAGCAGTACTTC. Its translation is CASSFPEGTGGGEQYF.

This clonotype turned up a few times. The CDR3 sequence: CASSFTGQGAWGYTF. The CDR3 nucleotides read TGTGCCAGCAGCTTTACTGGACAGGGGGCTTGGGGCTACACCTTC. This chain uses TRBV11-2 with TRBJ1-2; 11 nucleotides align to TRBD1. The CDR3 runs 15 residues. J was trimmed by 8 bases and V by 3 bases; bases with no gene match: 8. The germline V gene encodes CDR1 SGHAT and CDR2 FQNNGV. Drawing the rest from reference TRBV11-2 and TRBJ1-2, the complete variable domain is EAGVAQSPRYKIIEKRQSVAFWCNPISGHATLYWYQQILGQGPKLLIQFQNNGVVDDSQLPKDRFSAERLKGVDSTLKIQPAKLEDSAVYLCASSFTGQGAWGYTFGSGTRLTVV.

This chain connects TRBV7-8 to TRBJ1-1; no reliable D call. In germline, CDR1 is SGHVS, CDR2 FQNEAQ. The CDR3 is made up of 13 amino acids. The V end lost 1 base, the J end lost 4 bases, and 7 bases lay between the germline ends. The CDR3 spells CASSLVYSTEAFF. CDR3 sequence (DNA): TGTGCCAGCAGCTTAGTGTACAGCACTGAAGCTTTCTTT.

This clonotype occurred many times. The chain employs TRBV4-2 and TRBJ1-3; a possible D gene is TRBD1 (5 bases). Per germline, CDR1 LGHNA and CDR2 YNFKEQ. V dropped 3 bases and J dropped 4 bases, with 19 bases sitting between them. CDR3 size: 17 residues. This CDR3 is CASSHPPGPPEGNTIYF. CDR3 nucleotide sequence: TGTGCCAGCAGCCATCCCCCGGGACCTCCGGAGGGAAACACCATATATTTT.

This clonotype was seen at least ten times. This rearrangement joins TRBV12-3 or TRBV12-4 to TRBJ2-1; no reliable D call. CDR3 length equals 14 residues. Trimming left V 7 bases short and J 0 bases short, with 10 bases between. DNA of the CDR3: TGTGCCAGCACACGGGTGAGCTCCTACAATGAGCAGTTCTTC. Its translation: CASTRVSSYNEQFF.

This clonotype was recorded at least ten times. The chain has TRBV27 and TRBJ2-5; D unresolved. Germline V gives CDR1 MNHEY, CDR2 SMNVEV (reference sequence). This CDR3 contains 13 residues. V lost 4 bases and J lost 5, with 11 bases in between. CDR3 region: CASSSVGSETQYF. The CDR3, as DNA: TGTGCCAGCAGTTCCGTCGGGTCGGAGACCCAGTACTTC.

This clonotype appeared many times. V and J are TRBV6-5 and TRBJ1-1, with unresolved D. The V end lost 0 bases, the J end lost 7 bases, and 12 bases lay between the germline ends. The V gene's germline CDR1 is MNHEY and CDR2 SVGAGI. The CDR3 is 14 amino acids. The CDR3 region has the DNA TGTGCCAGCAGTTACTCGAGAGGGAGGAGTGAAGCTTTCTTT. This gives the protein CASSYSRGRSEAFF.

This clonotype was observed many times. The gene calls are TRBV29-1 and TRBJ2-4; D tentatively reads TRBD1 or TRBD2 (5 bases each). Trimming pared 6 bases from V and 4 bases from J, leaving 19 bases between. Germline CDR1 and CDR2: SQVTM and ANQGSEA. The CDR3 runs to 15 residues. The CDR3 DNA reads as TGCAGCGTCCTAGGGACCGAGACTTGGAAAAACATTCAGTACTTC. Amino acid sequence: CSVLGTETWKNIQYF.

A few counts support this clonotype. V usage is TRBV7-9 and J usage is TRBJ2-2; TRBD1 is a possible D gene (6 bases). Germline V CDR1 and CDR2: SEHNR, FQNEAQ (reference sequence). V lost 5 bases and J lost 2, with 12 bases in between. The CDR3 extends over 15 amino acids. The CDR3 reads CASSADRFNTGELFF. CDR3 DNA sequence: TGTGCCAGCAGCGCAGACAGGTTCAACACCGGGGAGCTGTTTTTT.

The rearrangement uses TRBV7-9 and TRBJ1-2; possible D gene TRBD1, 6 bases. The V end lost 4 bases, the J end lost 9 bases, and 21 bases lay between the germline ends. CDR3 length equals 15 residues. CDR1 is SEHNR and CDR2 is FQNEAQ in the germline V gene (reference sequence). The chain's CDR3 is CASSSTTGLIARYTF. The CDR3 DNA sequence: TGTGCCAGCAGCTCCACGACAGGCCTTATAGCGCGCTACACCTTC.

This clonotype has a count of ten or more. J is TRBJ2-7 and V is TRBV5-6; 7 positions match TRBD2. Losses at the gene ends were 2 bases for V and 3 bases for J; bases not matched to a gene: 5. The germline V gene encodes CDR1 SGHDT and CDR2 YYEEEE. The CDR3 has 14 residues. The CDR3 protein is CASSLRRGYYEQYF. CDR3 nucleotides: TGTGCCAGCAGCTTACGGCGGGGGTACTACGAGCAGTACTTC. Filled out from reference TRBV5-6 and TRBJ2-7, the complete variable domain reads DAGVTQSPTHLIKTRGQQVTLRCSPKSGHDTVSWYQQALGQGPQFIFQYYEEEERQRGNFPDRFSGHQFPNYSSELNVNALLLGDSALYLCASSLRRGYYEQYFGPGTRLTVT.

This clonotype was counted at least ten times. CDR3 protein: CASSDSTEAFF. The CDR3 DNA follows: TGTGCCAGCAGTGACAGCACTGAAGCTTTCTTT. V is TRBV6-5 and J is TRBJ1-1, with a tentative D call TRBD1 (5 bases). The germline CDR1 and CDR2 sequences are MNHEY and SVGAGI. With 5 bases removed from V and 4 bases from J, the gap between germline ends came to 5 bases. The CDR3 spans 11 residues.

This clonotype has a handful of counts. V gene TRBV2 combines with J gene TRBJ2-2, with 8 bases lining up with TRBD1. In germline, CDR1 is SNHLY, CDR2 FYNNEI. This CDR3 comprises 16 residues. J gave up 5 bases and V 6 bases, and 11 bases lay outside the gene matches. This CDR3 is CASSLLDRGLTGELFF. CDR3 coding DNA: TGTGCCAGCAGCTTATTAGACAGGGGCCTTACCGGGGAGCTGTTTTTT.

This clonotype was detected only a few times. J is TRBJ2-7 and V is TRBV28; TRBD1 aligns across 7 bases. The trim removed 2 bases at V and 6 bases at J, leaving 10 bases unmatched. The length of the CDR3 is 15 residues. Per the germline V gene, CDR1 is MDHEN and CDR2 is SYDVKM. CDR3 in amino acids: CASSLPQPWTGEQYF. The DNA for the CDR3 is TGTGCCAGCAGTTTACCACAACCCTGGACAGGCGAGCAGTACTTC.

This clonotype has more than one count but fewer than ten. The chain is built from TRBV4-1 and TRBJ2-2, with D perhaps TRBD2 (7 bases). V shed 4 bases and J shed 6 bases, with 18 bases lying between them. The CDR3 is 16 residues long. Looked up from germline, CDR1 is MGHRA and CDR2 is YSYEKL. The CDR3 here is CASSLPKGGSPGELFF. The CDR3 bases are TGCGCCAGCAGCCTACCCAAGGGGGGGAGCCCCGGGGAGCTGTTTTTT.

This chain connects TRBV20-1 to TRBJ1-6; 8 positions match TRBD1. The CDR3 is 15 amino acids. Trimming took 2 bases from V and 7 from J; bases not matched to a gene: 7. Germline V CDR1 and CDR2: DFQATT, SNEGSKA (reference sequence). DNA of the CDR3: TGCAGTGCTAGATCCGCCTGGACAGGGAATTCACCCCTCCACTTT. It is translated as CSARSAWTGNSPLHF.

This clonotype was recorded many times. The chain couples TRBV10-3 to TRBJ1-4, with 12 positions matching TRBD1. The CDR3 is 16 amino acids. V lost 6 bases, J lost 3 bases, and 5 bases stayed unmatched. Germline V gives CDR1 ENHRY, CDR2 SYGVKD. The CDR3: CAISDGTGGANEKLFF. The CDR3 DNA sequence: TGTGCCATCAGCGACGGGACAGGGGGCGCTAATGAAAAACTGTTTTTT.

At least ten counts were recorded for this clonotype. This chain uses TRBV12-3 or TRBV12-4 with TRBJ2-3; D ambiguous. The CDR3 is 13 residues long. Deletions cut 3 bases from V and 2 bases from J, with 6 bases between. The DNA for the CDR3 is TGTGCCAGCAGTTTCGGCACCACAGATACGCAGTATTTT. It encodes CASSFGTTDTQYF.

CDR3 protein: CASSSTRQTYNEQFF. CDR3 DNA sequence: TGTGCCAGCAGCTCGACCCGGCAGACCTACAATGAGCAGTTCTTC. The J gene is TRBJ2-1, the V gene TRBV7-2; D unresolved. Germline V gene data show CDR1 as SGHTA and CDR2 as FQGNSA. The length of the CDR3 is 15 residues. Trimming took 4 bases from V and 2 from J, leaving 12 bases between them.

Many counts were recorded for this clonotype. The V call is TRBV6-1, the J call TRBJ2-5; TRBD2 matches 7 bases. This CDR3 region has 14 residues. The V and J ends lost 6 bases and 1 base, in that order; junction bases with no gene match: 5. Germline CDR1 MNHNS, CDR2 SASEGT. The CDR3 reads CASRRLAVQETQYF. The CDR3 DNA reads as TGTGCCAGCAGAAGACTAGCAGTCCAAGAGACCCAGTACTTC.

To note about this clonotype: A much more abundant neighbour one base away suggests this may be a read error. The final CDR3 position lacks the conserved phenylalanine or tryptophan, pointing to a likely read error. The chain uses TRBV29-1 and TRBJ2-3; weak D call: TRBD2 (6 bases). This CDR3 contains 12 residues. Germline CDR1 is SQVTM and CDR2 is ANQGSEA. V shed 6 bases and J shed 3 bases, with 10 bases lying between them. CDR3: CSVGGATDTQYS. For the CDR3, the DNA is TGCAGCGTCGGGGGTGCGACAGATACGCAGTATTCT.